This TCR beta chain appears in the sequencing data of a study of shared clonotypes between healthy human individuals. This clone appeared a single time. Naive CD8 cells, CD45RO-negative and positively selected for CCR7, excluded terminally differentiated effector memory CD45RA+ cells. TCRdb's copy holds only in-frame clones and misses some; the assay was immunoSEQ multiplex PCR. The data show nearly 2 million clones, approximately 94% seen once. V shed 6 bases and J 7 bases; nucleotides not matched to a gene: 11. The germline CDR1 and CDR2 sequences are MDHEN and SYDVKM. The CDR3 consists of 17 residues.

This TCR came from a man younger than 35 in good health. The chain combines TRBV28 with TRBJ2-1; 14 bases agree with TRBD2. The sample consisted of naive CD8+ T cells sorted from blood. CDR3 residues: CASSPGLAGGSGNEQFF. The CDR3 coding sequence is TGTGCCAGCAGCCCTGGACTAGCGGGAGGTAGTGGAAATGAGCAGTTCTTC.